The clone carrying this T cell receptor beta chain has a single count. The data were taken from a study of blood T cell repertoires in COVID-19. Germline V lookup: CDR1 MGHDK, CDR2 SYGVNS. The V and J ends lost 3 bases and 6 bases, in that order; junction bases with no gene match: 13. CDR3 length equals 17 residues. The study recruited people aged about 18 to 89 years across around 23 US areas. Cohort allocation depended upon clinical history that participants reported. A COVID-19 case was met by exposed participants within 2 weeks before study entry. As handled by the study authors: Reference gene primer amplification gave nucleated cell count estimates. Here immunoSEQ multiplex PCR was the method, and the copy in TCRdb shows in-frame clones only, minus some. The D gene and trimming were derived from the DNA, and the V and J assignments and clone size from that table. The sample carries 150,000 to 200,000 clones, around 80% recorded once.

The gene calls are TRBV25-1 and TRBJ2-5, with 10 bases identical to TRBD1. The sequenced sample was PBMCs or T cells enriched from blood (not recorded which). The TCR sequence derives from a man in his sixties who had been exposed to COVID-19. In DNA, the CDR3 is TGTGCCAGCAGTGATGTACTAAAGGACAGGGGGGGAAAGACCCAGTACTTC. It translates to CASSDVLKDRGGKTQYF.